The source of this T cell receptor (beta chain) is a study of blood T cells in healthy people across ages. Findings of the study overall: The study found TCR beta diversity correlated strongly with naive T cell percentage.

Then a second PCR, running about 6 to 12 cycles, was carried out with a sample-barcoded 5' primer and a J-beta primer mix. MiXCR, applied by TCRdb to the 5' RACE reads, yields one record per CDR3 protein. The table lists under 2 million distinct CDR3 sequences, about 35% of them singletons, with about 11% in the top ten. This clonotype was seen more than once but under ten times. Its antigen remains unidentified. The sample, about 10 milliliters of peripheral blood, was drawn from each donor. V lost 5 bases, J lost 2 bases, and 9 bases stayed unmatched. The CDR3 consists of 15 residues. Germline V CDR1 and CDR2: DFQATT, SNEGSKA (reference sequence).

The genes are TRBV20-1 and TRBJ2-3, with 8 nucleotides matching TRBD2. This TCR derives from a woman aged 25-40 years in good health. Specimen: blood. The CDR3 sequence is CSALLAVVPTDTQYF. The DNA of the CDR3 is TGCAGTGCTCTACTAGCGGTTGTGCCCACAGATACGCAGTATTTT.